A single sample gave rise to the 17 T cell receptor beta chains below, sequenced in a study of T cells in Graves' hyperthyroidism and ophthalmopathy. The CDR3 regions of TCR beta were amplified from RNA transcripts. HTBI primers were employed in a first-round RT-PCR of the TCR CDR3. TCRdb itself ran the multiplex PCR reads through MiXCR, one entry per CDR3 protein. The sample includes hundreds of thousands of distinct CDR3 sequences, 30% to 40% of them seen just once. The sequencing input was blood. Receptor source: a middle-aged woman with Graves' hyperthyroidism.

The chain carries TRBV4-3 and TRBJ1-5; tentative D call: TRBD1 (6 bases). V was trimmed by 0 bases and J by 5 bases, leaving 11 bases between them. Germline CDR1 and CDR2: LGHNA and YSLEER. CDR3 size: 15 residues. CDR3 residues: CASSQDRTVYQPQHF. CDR3 DNA: TGCGCCAGCAGCCAAGATCGGACAGTCTATCAGCCCCAGCATTTT.

This clonotype was picked up one time. The CDR3 carries no conserved terminal phenylalanine or tryptophan, so it likely arises from a read error. This chain joins TRBV3-1 and TRBJ1-4; D is undetermined. The CDR3 length is 15 residues. The V and J ends lost 8 bases and 4 bases respectively, with 17 bases between them. Germline CDR1 LGHDT, CDR2 YNNKEL (reference sequence). CDR3 loop: CASGRMTDLNEKLFV. In DNA form, the CDR3 reads TGTGCCAGCGGCCGAATGACGGACCTTAATGAAAAACTGTTTGTT.

The chain couples TRBV27 to TRBJ1-2; D ambiguous. The length of the CDR3 is 13 residues. The germline V gene has CDR1 MNHEY and CDR2 SMNVEV (reference sequence). The V end was cut by 5 bases, the J end by 8 bases, with 15 bases between. The CDR3 DNA reads as TGTGCCAGCAGTCCGATTGACCCCATCGGCTACACCTTC. Translated: CASSPIDPIGYTF.

This clonotype was counted only a few times. V and J are TRBV12-3 or TRBV12-4 and TRBJ1-6; D perhaps matches TRBD1 (5 bases). CDR3 length equals 18 residues. V was cut by 5 bases and J by 0 bases, with 17 bases left in between. The CDR3 region has the DNA TGTGCCAGCAGTGGGGGGACGGCTTTGAGCTCCTATAATTCACCCCTCCACTTT. This sequence encodes CASSGGTALSSYNSPLHF.

This chain joins TRBV20-1 and TRBJ2-7; D ambiguous. The V and J ends lost 3 bases and 6 bases respectively, with 12 bases between them. Germline V gene lookup returns CDR1 DFQATT and CDR2 SNEGSKA (reference sequence). There are 12 residues in the CDR3. This CDR3 is CSASGRPAEQYF. Here the CDR3 DNA reads TGCAGTGCTAGTGGCCGCCCCGCCGAGCAGTACTTC.

This clonotype was seen many times. The genes are TRBV20-1 and TRBJ1-2; D gene ambiguous. CDR1 and CDR2 from the germline V gene are DFQATT and SNEGSKA (reference sequence). This CDR3 has 13 amino acids. Trimming left V 5 bases short and J 1 base short, with 11 bases between. CDR3 protein: CSAQAGLNYGYTF. The CDR3 bases are TGCAGTGCTCAGGCAGGACTTAACTATGGCTACACCTTC.

The chain uses TRBV29-1 and TRBJ2-1; the match to TRBD1 covers 7 bases. This CDR3 has 14 amino acids. Germline CDR1 reads SQVTM; CDR2 reads ANQGSEA. Germline trimming cut 1 base from V and 2 bases from J; bases unmatched to any gene: 2. The CDR3 region is CSVEGDSAYNEQFF. The CDR3, as DNA: TGCAGCGTTGAAGGGGACAGTGCCTACAATGAGCAGTTCTTC.

Only one count was recorded for this clonotype. The rearrangement uses TRBV10-3 and TRBJ1-2; 7 positions match TRBD1. Germline V CDR1 and CDR2: ENHRY, SYGVKD. V gave up 5 bases and J gave up 4 bases; unmatched junction bases: 7. This CDR3 is built from 14 residues. DNA of the CDR3: TGTGCCATCAGTTACGGGGACAGCCGCTATGGCTACACCTTC. It translates to CAISYGDSRYGYTF.

J is TRBJ1-2 and V is TRBV2; D is unclear. Germline-derived CDR1 and CDR2 are SNHLY and FYNNEI. Trimming pared 2 bases from V and 12 bases from J, leaving 13 bases between. This CDR3 spans 12 amino acids. DNA of the CDR3: TGTGCCAGCAGTGAACAAGGTTATGGAAACACCTTC. The encoded protein is CASSEQGYGNTF.

The chain recombines TRBV2 with TRBJ1-3, with a possible D match to TRBD1 (5 bases). Germline V CDR1 and CDR2: SNHLY, FYNNEI. Deletions cut 10 bases from V and 0 bases from J, with 25 bases between. This CDR3 has 18 amino acids. CDR3: CAIPPGPGSQGSGNTIYF. In DNA form, the CDR3 reads TGTGCCATCCCACCGGGACCTGGGTCGCAGGGCTCTGGAAACACCATATATTTT.

The chain is built from TRBV11-3 and TRBJ2-6, with TRBD1 identical over 8 bases. The junction had 9 bases not matched to a gene; V was cut back by 5 bases and J by 0 bases. Germline CDR1 is SGHNT and CDR2 is YENEEA. The CDR3 is 18 amino acids. CDR3 in DNA: TGTGCCAGCAGCACAGGGGGGACCGGGAGCTCTGGGGCCAACGTCCTGACTTTC. Protein: CASSTGGTGSSGANVLTF.

V and J are TRBV7-2 and TRBJ2-7; tentative D call: TRBD1 (6 bases). Trimming stripped 5 bases from V and 2 bases from J, with 19 bases between. The germline CDR1 and CDR2 sequences are SGHTA and FQGNSA. This CDR3 region has 16 residues. The CDR3 spells CASSPRAVGGPYEQYF. DNA for the CDR3: TGTGCCAGCAGCCCGCGTGCCGTTGGGGGCCCCTACGAGCAGTACTTC. The complete variable domain, with remaining parts taken from reference TRBV7-2 and TRBJ2-7, reads GAGVSQSPSNKVTEKGKDVELRCDPISGHTALYWYRQSLGQGLEFLIYFQGNSAPDKSGLPSDRFSAERTGGSVSTLTIQRTQQEDSAVYLCASSPRAVGGPYEQYFGPGTRLTVT.

The V call is TRBV13, the J call TRBJ1-3; D gene ambiguous. V gave up 1 base and J gave up 0 bases, with 13 bases separating them. The CDR3 loop spans 17 amino acids. Germline-derived CDR1 and CDR2 are PRHDT and FYEKMQ (reference sequence). The CDR3 protein is CASSLAWAGSSGNTIYF. The CDR3 coding sequence is TGTGCCAGCAGCTTAGCGTGGGCGGGGAGCTCTGGAAACACCATATATTTT.

This clonotype was seen many times. The chain carries TRBV19 and TRBJ1-1; a possible D gene is TRBD1 (5 bases). Germline-derived CDR1 and CDR2 are LNHDA and SQIVND (reference sequence). The CDR3 sequence is 13 residues long. V was shortened by 3 bases and J by 3 bases, with 8 bases between the two germline ends. CDR3 nucleotides: TGTGCCAGTAGTATTGACAGACACACTGAAGCTTTCTTT. Its translation is CASSIDRHTEAFF. Full variable domain (missing parts from reference TRBV19 and TRBJ1-1): DGGITQSPKYLFRKEGQNVTLSCEQNLNHDAMYWYRQDPGQGLRLIYYSQIVNDFQKGDIAEGYSVSREKKESFPLTVTSAQKNPTAFYLCASSIDRHTEAFFGQGTRLTVV.

This clonotype showed up many times. The rearrangement uses TRBV7-6 and TRBJ2-6, with D possibly being TRBD1 (6 bases). V dropped 5 bases and J dropped 4 bases, with 12 bases sitting between them. The CDR3 consists of 15 residues. CDR1 is SGHVS and CDR2 is FNYEAQ in the germline V gene. In DNA, the CDR3 is TGTGCCAGCAGCCCAACAGGGTACGGGGCCAACGTCCTGACTTTC. Its protein is CASSPTGYGANVLTF. The whole variable domain, filled in from reference TRBV7-6 and TRBJ2-6, reads GAGVSQSPRYKVTKRGQDVALRCDPISGHVSLYWYRQALGQGPEFLTYFNYEAQQDKSGLPNDRFSAERPEGSISTLTIQRTEQRDSAMYRCASSPTGYGANVLTFGAGSRLTVL.

Concerning this clonotype itself: This may arise from a read error, as a much more abundant clone is one base away. The genes are TRBV29-1 and TRBJ1-1; D not resolved. The germline V gene encodes CDR1 SQVTM and CDR2 ANQGSEA. The CDR3 has 12 residues. Written as DNA, the CDR3 is TGCAGCGTTAATAGGGAGAACGCTGAAGCTTTCTTT. This sequence encodes CSVNRENAEAFF.

The CDR3 DNA is TGCAGTGCTCCTAGCGGGAGGGCCCTCAATGAGCAGTTCTTC. Its protein product is CSAPSGRALNEQFF. J is TRBJ2-5 and V is TRBV20-1; TRBD2 matches 12 bases. The tail of the sequence fits TRBJ2-1 better, so the J call may be wrong. CDR3 length: 14 amino acids. Per germline, CDR1 DFQATT and CDR2 SNEGSKA (reference sequence).